This passage covers 4 T cell receptor beta chains from one sample sequenced in a study of beta chain features in type 1 diabetes. What was sequenced were expressed TCRB transcripts, since all of the isolated RNA had been reverse transcribed. Clones were read by immunoSEQ multiplex PCR, and TCRdb kept only the in-frame ones, dropping some. This repertoire shows around 300,000 clones, about 8.5% found once; its top ten account for approximately 0.93%. Material for sequencing was central memory CD4+ T cells from blood. These receptors were taken from a woman aged 18-30 years in good health.

The table lists this clone with a few counts. This sequence joins TRBV6-6 and TRBJ2-2; the D is unclear. Trimming removed 0 bases from V and 6 bases from J, with 8 bases in between. Per the germline V gene, CDR1 is MNHNY and CDR2 is SVGAGI (reference sequence). The CDR3 extends over 14 amino acids. The CDR3 sequence is CASSYSFGSGELFF. In nucleotides, the CDR3 is TGTGCCAGCAGTTACTCGTTCGGGTCCGGGGAGCTGTTTTTT.

V usage is TRBV10-3 and J usage is TRBJ1-1, with D perhaps TRBD1 (6 bases). Trimming took 11 bases from V and 1 from J, leaving 11 bases between them. Germline CDR1 and CDR2: ENHRY and SYGVKD. The CDR3 is 12 residues long. In DNA, the CDR3 is TGTGCCGTTGGGGGGGCGAACACTGAAGCTTTCTTT. Its translation: CAVGGANTEAFF.

This clone has only a few counts. The chain recombines TRBV7-3 with TRBJ2-7; D is perhaps TRBD1 or TRBD2 (5 bases each). The ends were cut back, 3 bases at V and 6 bases at J, with 12 bases in the middle. The CDR3 totals 13 residues. The germline gives CDR1 SGHTA, CDR2 FQGTGA. The CDR3 nucleotides are TGTGCCAGCAGCTTTAGGCCAGGGAGCGAGCAGTACTTC. Encoded protein: CASSFRPGSEQYF. The full variable domain, completed using reference TRBV7-3 and TRBJ2-7, is GAGVSQTPSNKVTEKGKYVELRCDPISGHTALYWYRQSLGQGPEFLIYFQGTGAADDSGLPNDRFFAVRPEGSVSTLKIQRTERGDSAVYLCASSFRPGSEQYFGPGTRLTVT.

In this sample, this clone turned up a few times. Additional DNA sequences in this sample encode the identical CDR3. CDR3 DNA: TGTGCCAGCAGCGCGCACAGGGGGGCCTACAATGAGCAGTTCTTC. Its protein product is CASSAHRGAYNEQFF. J is TRBJ2-1 and V is TRBV9; 8 nucleotides agree with TRBD1. Germline CDR1 SGDLS, CDR2 YYNGEE. CDR3 length equals 15 residues. V lost 3 bases and J lost 2; bases outside the gene matches: 4.